This TCR beta chain was documented in a study of control samples from healthy donors and cancer patients. The V and J ends lost 5 bases and 11 bases, in that order; junction bases with no gene match: 6. The CDR3 is 12 residues long. Germline CDR1 reads SGHTA; CDR2 reads FQGTGA. This clone has just one count. Some clones are missing from TCRdb's copy, which holds only in-frame ones; the method was immunoSEQ multiplex PCR. The sample lists 400,000 to 450,000 clones; around 90% were seen once. The chain couples TRBV7-3 to TRBJ2-1; TRBD2 aligns across 7 bases. The sample comprised PBMCs. The clonotype originates from a man in his forties with head and neck cancer. This chain's CDR3 is CASSQSSGQQFF. DNA for the CDR3: TGTGCCAGCAGCCAATCTAGCGGACAGCAGTTCTTC.